This T cell receptor beta chain derives from a study of blood T cell repertoires in COVID-19 (dated by TCRdb to 2020 to 2022). Describing the broader study: Samples from collaborators originated in the United States, Italy and Spain and spanned both the acute and convalescent phases of COVID-19. The prospective study material was composed of cDNA or gDNA derived from T cells, B-cell-depleted T cells, or PBMCs. Deeply sampled blood TCRbeta repertoires from subjects exposed to, actively infected with, or recovered from COVID-19 were included in the dataset. The repertoires were made available in a free public database intended to serve as a resource for research on the immune response to SARS-CoV-2. Samples were obtained from the ongoing ImmuneRACE study (first 160 participants) and from 950 to 1,500 subjects provided by 6 global collaborators. The sample metadata nearly always contained a de-identified subject ID, COVID-19 status, age in years and sex. Where available, HLA class I and class II types were obtained from metadata supplied by the sample provider rather than from assay-based typing. Here is what the overall study found, with its caveats: The amount of clinical and demographic metadata varied by source and participant and was provided uncurated.

The immunoSEQ Assay, a bias-controlled multiplex PCR, was used to amplify TCRbeta CDR3 regions from genomic DNA. The paper's data handling went like this. The number of nucleated cells in each sample was estimated from the amplification of reference gene primers within the assay. To quantify the absolute abundance of each unique TCRbeta CDR3 rearrangement, sequence reads were collapsed and filtered. For each sample, productive Simpson clonality was calculated as the square root of Simpson's diversity index over productive rearrangements. TCRdb provides this immuneACCESS table in a form limited to in-frame rearrangements. Some clones are lacking; in checked studies, under half of them reflect an unresolved V gene, and why the rest are absent is not known. From that table come the V and J calls and clone size; the DNA was used to work out D and trimming. The sample table shows under 250,000 clones, and around 90% are seen once. Under 4% of the sample is taken by the ten largest.

Concerning this clone: The target of this receptor is not known. No much larger clonotype is one base removed from it; base qualities were not supplied.

The collaborating institutions used their own protocols to collect whole blood in K2EDTA tubes. For TCRbeta analysis, collaborators shipped samples in one of three forms: frozen whole blood, isolated PBMCs, or DNA extracted from either of those sample types. V is reduced by 5 bases and J by 0 bases, leaving a spacing of 16 bases between them. The CDR3 runs 17 amino acids, cysteine and phenylalanine included. CDR3 DNA only is kept here, 51 bases in frame from base 1. CDR1 and CDR2 are read off the germline V gene as SGHTA and FQGNSA. The chain joins TRBV7-2 to TRBJ2-2; the best D guess is TRBD1, with 6 bases matching. Sequencing was carried out using peripheral blood. This TCR came from a man younger than 35 with active or convalescent COVID-19. The CDR3 has the sequence CASSPRVRTANTGELFF. The sequenced DNA: TGTGCCAGCAGCCCAAGGGTCCGGACAGCGAACACCGGGGAGCTGTTTTTT.